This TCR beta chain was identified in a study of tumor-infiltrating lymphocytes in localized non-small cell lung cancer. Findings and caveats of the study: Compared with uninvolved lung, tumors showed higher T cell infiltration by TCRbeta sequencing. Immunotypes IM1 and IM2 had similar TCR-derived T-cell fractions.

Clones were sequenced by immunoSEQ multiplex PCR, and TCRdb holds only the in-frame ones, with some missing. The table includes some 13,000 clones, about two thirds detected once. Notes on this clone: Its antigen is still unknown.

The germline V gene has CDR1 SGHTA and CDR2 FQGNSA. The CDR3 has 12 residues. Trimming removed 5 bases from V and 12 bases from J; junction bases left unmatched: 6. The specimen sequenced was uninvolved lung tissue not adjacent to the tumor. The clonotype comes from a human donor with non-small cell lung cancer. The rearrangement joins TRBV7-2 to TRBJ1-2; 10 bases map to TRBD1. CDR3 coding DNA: TGTGCCAGCAGCCCACGGACAGGGGGGGACACCTTC. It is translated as CASSPRTGGDTF. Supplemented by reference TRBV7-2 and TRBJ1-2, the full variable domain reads GAGVSQSPSNKVTEKGKDVELRCDPISGHTALYWYRQSLGQGLEFLIYFQGNSAPDKSGLPSDRFSAERTGGSVSTLTIQRTQQEDSAVYLCASSPRTGGDTFGSGTRLTVV.